This is a list of T cell receptor beta chains from one sample in a study of response to subunit inactivated influenza vaccine. TCRdb reanalysed the RT-PCR reads using MiXCR and keeps one entry per CDR3 protein. This table holds fewer than 700,000 distinct CDR3 sequences, about an eighth found once. Sequences were derived from PBMCs from blood, sampled more than 35 days after vaccination. The receptor source for this set is a man aged 45-65 years who received an inactivated influenza vaccine. Both conserved end residues are part of each CDR3. A D gene is named only where the DNA matches it firmly. Some rows have no size entry. The others give once, few or many, or a class for an expanded clone.

v_call	clone_size	j_call	d_call	cdr3_nt	cdr3_aa
TRBV28	few	TRBJ2-7	TRBD1	TGTGCCAGCAGCGGACAGGCTACGGGCGAGCAGTACTTC	CASSGQATGEQYF
TRBV7-8	few	TRBJ2-2	NA	TGTGCCAGCAGCTTATATGCGTCCAGGGGTTCCGGGGAGCTGTTTTTT	CASSLYASRGSGELFF
TRBV7-2	NA	TRBJ2-3	NA	TGTGCCAGCAGCTTACCGGGGACTACGCAGTATTTT	CASSLPGTTQYF
TRBV28	NA	TRBJ2-1	NA	TGTGCCAGCAGTGAGGGGACCCTAGTGGTTTACAATGAGCAGTTCTTC	CASSEGTLVVYNEQFF
TRBV6-4	few	TRBJ2-3	NA	TGTGCCAGCACCCAGGAAAGCACAGATACGCAGTATTTT	CASTQESTDTQYF
TRBV7-9	NA	TRBJ2-3	NA	TGTGCCAGCAGCTTAGCGGGCCGTCAGGGTTGGTCAGATACGCAGTATTTT	CASSLAGRQGWSDTQYF
TRBV15	NA	TRBJ1-2	NA	TGTGCCACCAGCAGAGCAGGGGCGTCCGGCTACACCTTC	CATSRAGASGYTF
TRBV2	NA	TRBJ2-1	TRBD2	TGTGCCAGCAGGGTCGGGACTAAGTTCCAGTTCTTC	CASRVGTKFQFF
TRBV7-2	few	TRBJ2-2	TRBD2	TGTGCCAGCGGAAGACTAGCGGGAGGGACCGGGGAGCTGTTTTTT	CASGRLAGGTGELFF
TRBV20-1	many	TRBJ2-2	NA	TGCAGTGCCACCCGGGACAACACCGGGGAGCTGTTTTTT	CSATRDNTGELFF
TRBV13	many	TRBJ1-2	TRBD1	TGTGCCAGCAGCATCGAGGAGGGGGCGCGAGGCTATGGCTACACCTTC	CASSIEEGARGYGYTF
TRBV3-1	few	TRBJ2-5	NA	TGTGCCAGCAGCCAAAGGACCGCGCAAGAGACCCAGTACTTC	CASSQRTAQETQYF
TRBV20-1	many	TRBJ2-1	TRBD2	TGCAGCCCTAAGGGAGCGGGGGGGATCGCTGAGCAGTTCTTC	CSPKGAGGIAEQFF
TRBV7-9	NA	TRBJ1-4	NA	TGTGCCAGCAGCTTAGTCCAGGGTCGTGAAAAACTGTTTTTT	CASSLVQGREKLFF
TRBV20-1	many	TRBJ2-7	TRBD1	TGCAGTGCTAGTAGCCGGGACAGCTACGAGCAGTACTTC	CSASSRDSYEQYF
TRBV30	many	TRBJ2-1	NA	TGTGCCTGGAGTACGTCTGGGGGGAACGAGCAGTTCTTC	CAWSTSGGNEQFF
TRBV5-5	NA	TRBJ2-7	NA	TGTGCCAGCAGCGGAATTCCCTACGAGCAGTACTTC	CASSGIPYEQYF
TRBV7-9	NA	TRBJ1-1	NA	TGTGCCAGCAGCTATGATATGGGCACTGAAGCTTTCTTT	CASSYDMGTEAFF
TRBV2	NA	TRBJ2-7	NA	TGTGCCAGCAGTAACCGGGCCCAGGGGTACTTC	CASSNRAQGYF
TRBV29-1	many	TRBJ1-2	TRBD1	TGCAGCGCCCAGGGGGCGGATGGCTACACCTTC	CSAQGADGYTF
TRBV27	NA	TRBJ2-1	NA	TGTGCCAGCAGTTTATCCTTTGGGGGCTCCTACAATGAGCAGTTCTTC	CASSLSFGGSYNEQFF
TRBV4-2	NA	TRBJ2-1	NA	TGTGCCAGCAGCCAAGAGGCGTCGAGCTCCTACAATGAGCAGTTCTTC	CASSQEASSSYNEQFF
TRBV7-2	NA	TRBJ2-7	NA	TGTGCCAGCAGCTTAGCCCAGGGCCACGAGCAGTACTTC	CASSLAQGHEQYF
TRBV7-3	NA	TRBJ2-1	NA	TGTGCCAGCAGCCGAACCGCGGCTAGCGTCCACAATGAGCAGTTCTTC	CASSRTAASVHNEQFF
TRBV6-5	many	TRBJ1-5	NA	TGTGCCAGCGGTGAGGGTAATCAGCCCCAGCATTTT	CASGEGNQPQHF
TRBV5-1	NA	TRBJ2-1	TRBD1	TGCGCCAGCAGCCCCGGACAGGAGTACAATGAGCAGTTCTTC	CASSPGQEYNEQFF
TRBV28	few	TRBJ2-7	NA	TGTGCCAGCAGTGTACCGTCGGTCTCCTACGAGCAGTACTTC	CASSVPSVSYEQYF
TRBV7-6	many	TRBJ2-7	NA	TGTGCCAGCAGTTTGGCTAGCTCCTACGAGCAGTACTTC	CASSLASSYEQYF